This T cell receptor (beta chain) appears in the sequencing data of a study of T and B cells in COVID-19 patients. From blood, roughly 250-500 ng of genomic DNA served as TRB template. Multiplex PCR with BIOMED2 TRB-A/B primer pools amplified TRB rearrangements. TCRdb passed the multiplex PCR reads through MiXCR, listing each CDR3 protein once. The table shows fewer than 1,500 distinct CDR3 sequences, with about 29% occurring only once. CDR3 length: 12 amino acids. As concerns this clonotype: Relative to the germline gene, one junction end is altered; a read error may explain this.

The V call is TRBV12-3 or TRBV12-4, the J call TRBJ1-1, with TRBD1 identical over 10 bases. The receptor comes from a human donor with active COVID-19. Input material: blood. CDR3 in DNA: TGTGCCAGCAGTCTACGGACAGGGGGAGACTCTTTT. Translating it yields CASSLRTGGDSF.